This TCR beta chain was captured in a study of T cell responses to AZD1222 COVID-19 vaccine. The CDR3 sequence is 15 residues long. CDR1 is SEHNR and CDR2 is FQNEAQ in the germline V gene (reference sequence). The V gene lost 7 bases and the J gene lost 8 bases, with 21 bases spanning the gap. The data were produced by immunoSEQ multiplex PCR, yet TCRdb's version contains in-frame clones alone and is incomplete. The profile shows about 130,000 clones, around 87% of them singletons. The material was peripheral blood, obtained on day 0 of AZD1222 vaccination. The TCR originated in an adult in good health. This rearrangement joins TRBV7-9 to TRBJ1-5; TRBD1 might be the D (5 bases). The CDR3 region has the DNA TGTGCCAGCACCTCCTCTGAGGGGACCCGAGAGCCCCAGCATTTT. Its protein is CASTSSEGTREPQHF.